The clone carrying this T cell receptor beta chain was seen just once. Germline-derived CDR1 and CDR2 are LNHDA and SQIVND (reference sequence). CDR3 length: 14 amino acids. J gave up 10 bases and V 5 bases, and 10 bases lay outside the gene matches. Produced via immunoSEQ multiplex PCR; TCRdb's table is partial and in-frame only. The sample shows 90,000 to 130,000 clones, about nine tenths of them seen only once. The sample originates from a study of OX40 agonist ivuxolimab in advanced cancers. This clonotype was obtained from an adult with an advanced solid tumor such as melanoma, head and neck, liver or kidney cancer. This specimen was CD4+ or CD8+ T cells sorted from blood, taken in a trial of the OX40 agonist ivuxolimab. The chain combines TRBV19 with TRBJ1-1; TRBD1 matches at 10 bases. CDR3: CASSPTGGRGTAFF. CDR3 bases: TGTGCCAGTAGTCCGACAGGGGGCCGGGGTACAGCTTTCTTT. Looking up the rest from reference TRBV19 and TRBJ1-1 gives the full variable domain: DGGITQSPKYLFRKEGQNVTLSCEQNLNHDAMYWYRQDPGQGLRLIYYSQIVNDFQKGDIAEGYSVSREKKESFPLTVTSAQKNPTAFYLCASSPTGGRGTAFFGQGTRLTVV.